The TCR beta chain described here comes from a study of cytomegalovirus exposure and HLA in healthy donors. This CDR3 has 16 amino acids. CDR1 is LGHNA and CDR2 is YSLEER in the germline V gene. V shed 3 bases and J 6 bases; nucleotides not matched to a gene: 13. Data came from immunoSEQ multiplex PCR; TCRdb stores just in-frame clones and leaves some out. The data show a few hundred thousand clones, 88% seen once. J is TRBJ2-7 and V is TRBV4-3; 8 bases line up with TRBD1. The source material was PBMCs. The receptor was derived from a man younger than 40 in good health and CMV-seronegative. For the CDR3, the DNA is TGCGCCAGCAGCCAGGAGACAGGGGATATCGGAAGCGAGCAGTACTTC. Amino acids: CASSQETGDIGSEQYF.